The 7 T cell receptor beta chains given below trace back to one sample, sequenced in a study of T cell repertoires in cytomegalovirus infection. One entry per CDR3 protein, called by TCRdb with MiXCR from the reads. The sample holds a few hundred thousand distinct CDR3 sequences; approximately 17% are singletons and the top ten take less than 50%. Sequenced input: CD8+ T cells from PBMCs. Receptor source: a human donor in good health (CMV status not recorded). Some clones in this sample may be carry-over from other donors' samples.

Concerning this clonotype: One junction end disagrees with the germline gene, perhaps due to a read error. The chain joins TRBV5-3 to TRBJ1-5; 9 bases agree with TRBD1. TRBV5-3 is an ORF, and what it does is uncertain. The CDR3 is 15 amino acids. CDR3 loop: CASSLLTGGHQPQHF. The CDR3 DNA is TGTGCCAGCAGCTTGTTGACAGGGGGACATCAGCCCCAGCATTTT.

Ten or more counts support this clonotype. The rearrangement links TRBV7-8 to TRBJ2-2; TRBD1 might be the D (6 bases). V shed 1 base and J shed 1 base, with 7 bases lying between them. The CDR3 totals 15 residues. The germline V gene encodes CDR1 SGHVS and CDR2 FQNEAQ. CDR3 nucleotide sequence: TGTGCCAGCAGCTTAGTAGGGGGGAACACCGGGGAGCTGTTTTTT. Translated: CASSLVGGNTGELFF.

This clonotype was observed a few times. An end of the junction differs from the germline gene, which may be a read error. This rearrangement joins TRBV3-1 to TRBJ2-7; 7 bases align to TRBD1. The germline V gene has CDR1 LGHDT and CDR2 YNNKEL (reference sequence). The CDR3 sequence is 14 residues long. Here the CDR3 DNA reads TGTGCCAGCAGTCAAGGGACAGCTACCTACGAGCAGTACTTC. This sequence encodes CASSQGTATYEQYF.

The V and J genes are TRBV5-6 and TRBJ2-7; D may match TRBD1 or TRBD2 (6 bases each). The CDR3 is made up of 13 amino acids. V dropped 9 bases and J dropped 2 bases, with 15 bases sitting between them. The germline V gene encodes CDR1 SGHDT and CDR2 YYEEEE. This CDR3 is CATGDTTTYEQYF. Here the CDR3 DNA reads TGTGCCACGGGGGACACCACAACCTACGAGCAGTACTTC.

This chain uses TRBV28 with TRBJ2-1, with a tentative D call TRBD2 (7 bases). Germline V CDR1 and CDR2: MDHEN, SYDVKM. The germline V and J ends were trimmed by 6 bases and 2 bases, with 23 bases remaining between them. CDR3 size: 18 residues. The CDR3 here is CASSGHPEGGRTYNEQFF. CDR3 bases: TGTGCCAGCAGCGGTCACCCGGAGGGGGGGCGCACCTACAATGAGCAGTTCTTC.

This chain links TRBV28 with TRBJ2-3; TRBD1 matches at 8 bases. Trimming cost V 2 bases and J 4 bases; bases outside gene matches: 11. This CDR3 has 17 amino acids. Looked up from germline, CDR1 is MDHEN and CDR2 is SYDVKM. DNA for the CDR3: TGTGCCAGCAGTTTAGTGCCGGCAGGGGGCCTAGCAGATACGCAGTATTTT. Protein sequence: CASSLVPAGGLADTQYF.

This clonotype was seen ten or more times. V usage is TRBV7-6 and J usage is TRBJ2-1, with D possibly being TRBD1 (5 bases). The V end lost 5 bases, the J end lost 6 bases, and 17 bases lay between the germline ends. The CDR3 is made up of 15 amino acids. Germline-derived CDR1 and CDR2 are SGHVS and FNYEAQ. CDR3 DNA: TGTGCCAGCAGCCCATGGGATCAGGGTACCAATGAGCAGTTCTTC. It specifies CASSPWDQGTNEQFF.